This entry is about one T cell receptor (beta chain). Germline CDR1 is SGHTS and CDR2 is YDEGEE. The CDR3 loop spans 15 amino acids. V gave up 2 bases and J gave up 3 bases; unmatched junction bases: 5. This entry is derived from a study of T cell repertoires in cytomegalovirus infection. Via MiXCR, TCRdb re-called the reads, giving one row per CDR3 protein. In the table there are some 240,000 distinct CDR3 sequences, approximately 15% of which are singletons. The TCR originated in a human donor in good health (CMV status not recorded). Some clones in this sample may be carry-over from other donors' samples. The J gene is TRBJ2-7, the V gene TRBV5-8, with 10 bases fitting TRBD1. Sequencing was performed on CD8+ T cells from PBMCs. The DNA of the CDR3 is TGTGCCAGCAGCTTCTACGGGACAGGGGACTACGAGCAGTACTTC. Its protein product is CASSFYGTGDYEQYF.